Below, 26 T cell receptor beta chains from the same sample are listed, as sequenced in a study of T cell responses to AZD1222 COVID-19 vaccine. Libraries were prepared by immunoSEQ multiplex PCR; TCRdb keeps only in-frame clonotypes and omits some of them. The sample carries over 120,000 clones, roughly 89% recorded once. The sample was peripheral blood, taken on day 0 of AZD1222 vaccination. Every receptor here comes from an adult in good health.

The gene calls are TRBV6-2 or TRBV6-3 and TRBJ2-2, with 9 bases that match TRBD2. J was trimmed by 7 bases and V by 2 bases; bases with no gene match: 8. The CDR3 totals 16 residues. Germline V gene data show CDR1 as MNHEY and CDR2 as SVGEGT. Here the CDR3 reads CASSYGGRAFGGELFF. The CDR3 DNA reads as TGTGCCAGCAGTTACGGCGGGAGGGCCTTTGGCGGGGAGCTGTTTTTT.

This rearrangement joins TRBV7-7 to TRBJ2-1; D call uncertain. CDR1 is SSHAT, CDR2 FNYEAQ, per germline (reference sequence). CDR3 length: 17 amino acids. Trimming shortened V by 4 bases and J by 8 bases, and 24 bases separated the two germline ends. CDR3 amino acids: CASSSLVAVRATDEQFF. The CDR3 DNA reads TGTGCCAGCAGCTCTCTTGTGGCGGTCCGGGCAACCGATGAGCAGTTCTTC.

The chain combines TRBV14 with TRBJ1-5, with a possible D match to TRBD1 (6 bases). CDR3 length: 15 amino acids. V was trimmed by 5 bases and J by 1 base, leaving 12 bases between them. In germline, CDR1 is SGHDN, CDR2 FVKESK. The CDR3: CASSRKGESNQPQHF. The CDR3 region has the DNA TGTGCCAGCAGCAGGAAGGGGGAGAGCAATCAGCCCCAGCATTTT.

CDR3 DNA sequence: TGTGCCAGCAGCTCCGAGGTTGGAAACACCATATATTTT. This codes for CASSSEVGNTIYF. V usage is TRBV5-4 and J usage is TRBJ1-3; D unresolved. From germline, CDR1 is SGHNT and CDR2 YYREEE (reference sequence). V lost 3 bases and J lost 3, with 7 bases in between. This CDR3 spans 13 amino acids.

This clone occurred once. The chain recombines TRBV27 with TRBJ1-1; D perhaps matches TRBD1 (5 bases). The CDR3 is 13 residues long. V lost 6 bases and J 3 bases, leaving 11 bases between the germline ends. The germline V gene encodes CDR1 MNHEY and CDR2 SMNVEV (reference sequence). This CDR3 reads CASSRGTYTEAFF. CDR3 coding DNA: TGTGCCAGCAGCCGCGGGACTTACACTGAAGCTTTCTTT.

With regard to this clone: This specimen includes other DNA sequences encoding the same CDR3. The chain has TRBV2 and TRBJ1-1; D gene ambiguous. V lost 6 bases and J lost 2, with 4 bases in between. Germline assignment: CDR1 SNHLY and CDR2 FYNNEI. The CDR3 covers 11 residues. The CDR3, as DNA: TGTGCCAGCAGGGTAAACACTGAAGCTTTCTTT. Amino acids: CASRVNTEAFF.

The V and J genes are TRBV5-4 and TRBJ2-5; TRBD1 agrees at 9 bases. CDR3 length: 14 amino acids. The trim removed 4 bases at V and 5 bases at J, leaving 6 bases unmatched. The germline V gene encodes CDR1 SGHNT and CDR2 YYREEE (reference sequence). CDR3 loop: CASSQGQGGETQYF. The CDR3 region has the DNA TGTGCCAGCAGCCAGGGACAGGGAGGGGAGACCCAGTACTTC.

The J gene is TRBJ1-2, the V gene TRBV9; perhaps TRBD1 as D (5 bases). V was trimmed by 4 bases and J by 4 bases, leaving 17 bases between them. CDR1 and CDR2 from the germline V gene are SGDLS and YYNGEE. The CDR3 is made up of 15 amino acids. DNA for the CDR3: TGTGCCAGCAGCTTAACACAGGTGCTCCCCTATGGCTACACCTTC. Translated, it gives CASSLTQVLPYGYTF.

This clone was seen a handful of times. This chain connects TRBV12-5 to TRBJ1-6; 10 bases are a match to TRBD1. Germline V lookup: CDR1 LGHNT, CDR2 FRNRAP. The CDR3 length is 15 residues. With 2 bases clipped from V and 10 bases from J, the junction kept 5 bases outside the gene matches. CDR3 protein: CASGLYRDRGSPLHF. CDR3 coding DNA: TGTGCTAGTGGTTTGTACCGGGACAGGGGCTCACCCCTCCACTTT.

The chain links TRBV2 to TRBJ1-4; D unresolved. In germline, CDR1 is SNHLY, CDR2 FYNNEI. The CDR3 runs to 14 residues. V was clipped by 3 bases and J by 0 bases, with 5 bases between them. CDR3 DNA sequence: TGTGCCAGCAGTGACAGTTCAACTAATGAAAAACTGTTTTTT. Protein sequence: CASSDSSTNEKLFF.

The J gene is TRBJ2-1, the V gene TRBV14; D gene ambiguous. CDR1 and CDR2 (germline): SGHDN, FVKESK. The V end lost 4 bases, the J end lost 3 bases, and 10 bases lay between the germline ends. This CDR3 has 14 residues. The CDR3 DNA reads as TGTGCCAGCAGCCCACCCTCTGGCTACAATGAGCAGTTCTTC. Protein product: CASSPPSGYNEQFF.

The chain carries TRBV5-1 and TRBJ1-1; D is possibly TRBD1 (6 bases). V gave up 4 bases and J gave up 8 bases, with 12 bases separating them. CDR1 is SGHRS and CDR2 is YFSETQ in the germline V gene. The CDR3 covers 12 residues. The DNA of the CDR3 is TGCGCCAGCAGCACCACAGGGATCGAAGCTTTCTTT. Translation: CASSTTGIEAFF.

The CDR3 DNA reads as TGTGCCAGCAGTTCCTCCCCCTATAGACAGAGTAAACATTTT. Amino acid sequence: CASSSSPYRQSKHF. The V and J genes are TRBV28 and TRBJ1-5; a weak D match, TRBD1 (5 bases). V lost 4 bases to trimming and J lost 16 bases, with 23 bases between them. The germline V gene has CDR1 MDHEN and CDR2 SYDVKM. CDR3 length: 14 residues.

V gene TRBV19 combines with J gene TRBJ1-5; no firm D call. In germline, CDR1 is LNHDA, CDR2 SQIVND (reference sequence). The CDR3 has 13 amino acids. V shed 3 bases and J shed 9 bases, with 12 bases lying between them. In DNA form, the CDR3 reads TGTGCCAGTAGTATGCAGACTCCCGGGCCCCAGCATTTT. Translating gives CASSMQTPGPQHF.

The chain links TRBV9 to TRBJ2-1; 10 positions agree with TRBD2. J was trimmed by 6 bases and V by 4 bases; bases with no gene match: 10. Germline V gene lookup returns CDR1 SGDLS and CDR2 YYNGEE. The CDR3 loop spans 16 amino acids. CDR3 amino acids: CASSLSSGRAFNEQFF. The CDR3 region has the DNA TGTGCCAGCAGCCTCTCGAGCGGGAGGGCCTTCAATGAGCAGTTCTTC.

This clone appeared a few times. This chain joins TRBV27 and TRBJ2-7; D ambiguous. Between the trimmed V and J ends, which lost 6 bases and 2 bases, there was a span of 11 bases. This CDR3 has 13 amino acids. Per germline, CDR1 MNHEY and CDR2 SMNVEV (reference sequence). CDR3 protein: CASSLTDPYEQYF. DNA for the CDR3: TGTGCCAGCAGCTTGACGGACCCCTACGAGCAGTACTTC.

The CDR3 DNA reads as TGTGCCAGCAGCCAAGACCGGCTACTCCCCTCGGAGCAGTACTTC. As protein: CASSQDRLLPSEQYF. This chain connects TRBV3-1 (or the pseudogene TRBV3-2) to TRBJ2-7; D is undetermined. Trimming cost V 0 bases and J 7 bases, with 16 bases left between them. Germline V gene sequence: CDR1 LGHDT, CDR2 YNNKEL (reference sequence). The CDR3 runs 15 residues.

This chain links TRBV5-1 with TRBJ2-7, with D perhaps matching TRBD2 (5 bases). There are 13 residues in the CDR3. CDR1 and CDR2 (germline): SGHRS, YFSETQ. With 1 base removed from V and 1 base from J, the gap between germline ends came to 6 bases. The CDR3 bases are TGCGCCAGCAGCTTGTGGACTTCCTACGAGCAGTACTTC. Translating gives CASSLWTSYEQYF.

The chain couples TRBV4-1 to TRBJ1-3; a weak D match, TRBD1 (5 bases). V was pared by 1 base and J by 0 bases, with 22 bases between. CDR1 is MGHRA and CDR2 is YSYEKL in the germline V gene. This CDR3 is 20 amino acids long. The CDR3 DNA follows: TGCGCCAGCAGCCAAGTTGGGCGAGGGAGGGGTACCTTCTCTGGAAACACCATATATTTT. This codes for CASSQVGRGRGTFSGNTIYF.

The chain employs TRBV15 and TRBJ2-5; D remains unclear. V was clipped by 6 bases and J by 0 bases, with 11 bases between them. The CDR3 spans 14 residues. In germline, CDR1 is LNHNV, CDR2 YYDKDF (reference sequence). CDR3 amino acids: CATSNREYQETQYF. The CDR3 DNA reads as TGTGCCACCAGTAATCGCGAGTACCAAGAGACCCAGTACTTC.

The chain employs TRBV7-9 and TRBJ1-1, with D hard to call. Germline V CDR1 and CDR2: SEHNR, FQNEAQ (reference sequence). The CDR3 has 13 amino acids. The germline V and J ends were trimmed by 1 base and 5 bases, with 8 bases remaining between them. The CDR3 coding sequence is TGTGCCAGCAGCTTAGACGGAGGGACTGAAGCTTTCTTT. It translates to CASSLDGGTEAFF. Combining the CDR3 with reference TRBV7-9 and TRBJ1-1 gives the whole variable domain DTGVSQNPRHKITKRGQNVTFRCDPISEHNRLYWYRQTLGQGPEFLTYFQNEAQLEKSRLLSDRFSAERPKGSFSTLEIQRTEQGDSAMYLCASSLDGGTEAFFGQGTRLTVV.

V and J are TRBV4-1 and TRBJ2-7; 8 bases match TRBD1. V lost 0 bases, J lost 2 bases, and 6 bases stayed unmatched. The germline V gene encodes CDR1 MGHRA and CDR2 YSYEKL. This CDR3 spans 16 amino acids. In nucleotides, the CDR3 is TGCGCCAGCAGCCAAGAAGCGACAGGGGCCACCTACGAGCAGTACTTC. It codes for CASSQEATGATYEQYF.

The chain has TRBV28 and TRBJ2-2; either TRBD1 or TRBD2 may fit D (5 bases each). V gave up 7 bases and J gave up 4 bases, with 16 bases separating them. The CDR3 contains 15 residues. Germline V CDR1 and CDR2: MDHEN, SYDVKM. CDR3 in DNA: TGTGCCAGCATTCGGGGCGGAAGATCCACCGGGGAGCTGTTTTTT. Translating gives CASIRGGRSTGELFF.

The V gene is TRBV5-1, the J gene TRBJ1-1, with D uncertain. The CDR3 consists of 15 residues. Trimming stripped 3 bases from V and 0 bases from J, with 12 bases between. CDR1 is SGHRS, CDR2 YFSETQ, per germline. The CDR3 loop reads CASSSEGGLNTEAFF. Written as DNA, the CDR3 is TGCGCCAGCAGCTCGGAAGGCGGGTTGAACACTGAAGCTTTCTTT.

In nucleotides, the CDR3 is TGTGCCAGCAGCGCACAGGGGCCTAGCGGGCCCTCCTACGAGCAGTACTTC. Encoded protein: CASSAQGPSGPSYEQYF. The rearrangement joins TRBV4-2 to TRBJ2-7, with D tentatively TRBD2 (8 bases). Germline V gene sequence: CDR1 LGHNA, CDR2 YNFKEQ. This CDR3 has 17 amino acids. Trimming took 5 bases from V and 0 from J, leaving 20 bases between them.

The chain uses TRBV6-5 and TRBJ1-1, with D maybe TRBD1 (6 bases). V was trimmed by 8 bases and J by 4 bases, leaving 17 bases between them. CDR1 MNHEY and CDR2 SVGAGI come from the germline V gene. The CDR3 spans 14 residues. The CDR3 DNA is TGTGCCAGCGGGTTCGGGGGGCGCTTCACTGAAGCTTTCTTT. Its translation: CASGFGGRFTEAFF.